These 21 T cell receptor beta chains share one sample of origin, sequenced in a study of cytomegalovirus exposure and HLA in healthy donors. The PCR had 60 Vbeta and 13 Jbeta primers. Using immunoSEQ multiplex PCR, the repertoire was profiled, and TCRdb retains in-frame clones only, with some absent. The sample contains around 150,000 clones, roughly 80% of which appear only once. The specimen was PBMCs. These receptors all come from a woman aged 40 to 50 in good health and CMV-seropositive.

A few counts support this clone. V usage is TRBV27 and J usage is TRBJ2-7, with 7 bases matching TRBD1. The ends lost 3 bases at V and 5 bases at J; junction bases unmatched: 7. Germline assignment: CDR1 MNHEY and CDR2 SMNVEV (reference sequence). This CDR3 has 14 amino acids. Here the CDR3 DNA reads TGTGCCAGCAGTTTGTCAGGGGGTCATCACGAGCAGTACTTC. Translation: CASSLSGGHHEQYF.

The chain combines TRBV19 with TRBJ2-7, with 7 bases lining up with TRBD1. CDR3 size: 14 residues. The germline gives CDR1 LNHDA, CDR2 SQIVND (reference sequence). Trimming removed 7 bases from V and 3 bases from J; junction bases left unmatched: 9. CDR3 amino acids: CASKKGQDYYEQYF. As DNA, the CDR3 is TGTGCCAGTAAAAAAGGACAGGATTACTACGAGCAGTACTTC.

This clone was counted between two and nine times. The V gene is TRBV28, the J gene TRBJ1-2; a weak D match, TRBD1 (6 bases). Germline CDR1 MDHEN, CDR2 SYDVKM. The ends were cut back, 5 bases at V and 3 bases at J, with 7 bases in the middle. CDR3 size: 12 residues. The chain's CDR3 is CASSTGYYGYTF. In DNA, the CDR3 is TGTGCCAGCAGTACAGGGTACTATGGCTACACCTTC.

The chain couples TRBV6-5 to TRBJ2-7; D not resolved. This CDR3 region has 14 residues. V was pared by 2 bases and J by 7 bases, with 15 bases between. Germline CDR1 MNHEY, CDR2 SVGAGI. CDR3 in DNA: TGTGCCAGCAGTTACGCCCCTAAGTTTCGAGAGCAGTACTTC. Translating gives CASSYAPKFREQYF.

V and J are TRBV5-1 and TRBJ2-3, with 9 bases that match TRBD1. CDR1 and CDR2 (germline): SGHRS, YFSETQ. The V segment lost 3 bases and the J segment 0 bases; nucleotides outside the gene matches: 5. This CDR3 spans 16 amino acids. CDR3 sequence reads: CASSSEGQGSTDTQYF. CDR3 DNA: TGCGCCAGCAGCTCTGAGGGACAGGGTAGCACAGATACGCAGTATTTT.

V gene TRBV7-9 combines with J gene TRBJ2-7; a weak D match, TRBD1 (6 bases). V dropped 7 bases and J dropped 6 bases, with 13 bases sitting between them. This CDR3 has 12 amino acids. Germline V gene data show CDR1 as SEHNR and CDR2 as FQNEAQ (reference sequence). The CDR3 spells CASTDSRGEQYF. The CDR3 DNA sequence: TGTGCCAGCACCGATAGCAGGGGCGAGCAGTACTTC.

This chain connects TRBV19 to TRBJ2-7, with 12 bases aligning to TRBD2. Losses at the gene ends were 5 bases for V and 5 bases for J; bases not matched to a gene: 7. The germline gives CDR1 LNHDA, CDR2 SQIVND (reference sequence). This CDR3 is 15 amino acids long. CDR3 region: CASSLLAGGPDEQYF. The DNA for the CDR3 is TGTGCCAGTAGTCTTCTAGCGGGAGGGCCAGACGAGCAGTACTTC.

This clone was seen more than once but under ten times. The rearrangement joins TRBV19 to TRBJ2-7, with D perhaps matching TRBD2 (6 bases). V lost 6 bases and J 2 bases, leaving 8 bases between the germline ends. Germline assignment: CDR1 LNHDA and CDR2 SQIVND (reference sequence). The length of the CDR3 is 12 residues. The CDR3 region has the DNA TGTGCCAGTAGCGGGAGTACCTACGAGCAGTACTTC. Translating gives CASSGSTYEQYF.

This sequence joins TRBV5-1 and TRBJ2-7, with 8 nucleotides matching TRBD1. V lost 1 base, J lost 4 bases, and 7 bases stayed unmatched. The germline CDR1 and CDR2 sequences are SGHRS and YFSETQ. This CDR3 has 15 residues. The CDR3 coding sequence is TGCGCCAGCAGCTTGTCAGGGGGCAACTCGTACGAGCAGTACTTC. This sequence encodes CASSLSGGNSYEQYF.

The chain combines TRBV29-1 with TRBJ2-5, with D tentatively TRBD1 (5 bases). V was trimmed by 1 base and J by 2 bases, leaving 11 bases between them. The CDR3 totals 14 residues. Germline V gene sequence: CDR1 SQVTM, CDR2 ANQGSEA. The CDR3 DNA is TGCAGCGTTGAAGCAGGGCAGGAGCAAGAGACCCAGTACTTC. It is translated as CSVEAGQEQETQYF.

A few counts support this clone. V is TRBV4-1 and J is TRBJ2-3, with D possibly TRBD2 on 5 matching bases. The germline gives CDR1 MGHRA, CDR2 YSYEKL. Between the trimmed V and J ends, which lost 4 bases and 5 bases, there was a span of 19 bases. The CDR3 length is 16 residues. The CDR3 sequence is CASSPQRLVRGDTQYF. Here the CDR3 DNA reads TGCGCCAGCAGCCCCCAACGCCTAGTTCGGGGAGATACGCAGTATTTT.

This clone has a single count. The rearrangement uses TRBV7-9 and TRBJ1-5; 9 bases are shared with TRBD1. J was trimmed by 0 bases and V by 5 bases; bases with no gene match: 8. The germline gives CDR1 SEHNR, CDR2 FQNEAQ (reference sequence). The CDR3 sequence is 17 residues long. The CDR3 reads CASSLRDRAYSNQPQHF. As DNA, the CDR3 is TGTGCCAGCAGCCTCCGGGACAGGGCGTATAGCAATCAGCCCCAGCATTTT.

This sequence joins TRBV29-1 and TRBJ2-1, with TRBD2 matching over 11 bases. CDR1 SQVTM and CDR2 ANQGSEA come from the germline V gene. With V trimmed by 0 bases and J by 7 bases, 8 bases remained unmatched. The CDR3 length is 16 residues. For the CDR3, the DNA is TGCAGCGTTGAAGATGTCCGGACTAGCGGGTCTAATGAGCAGTTCTTC. It translates to CSVEDVRTSGSNEQFF.

This clone appeared a few times. The V call is TRBV19, the J call TRBJ2-5; 11 bases fit TRBD1. The DNA end favors TRBJ2-7, so the J call may be wrong. CDR1 and CDR2 (germline): LNHDA, SQIVND (reference sequence). This CDR3 has 14 residues. CDR3 sequence: CASSRTGGFYEQYF. The CDR3 bases are TGTGCCAGTAGTAGGACAGGGGGCTTTTACGAGCAGTACTTC.

J is TRBJ2-3 and V is TRBV15, with 7 bases identical to TRBD1. Germline V lookup: CDR1 LNHNV, CDR2 YYDKDF (reference sequence). V trimming: 2 bases; J trimming: 3 bases; junction bases outside the gene matches: 8. The CDR3 has 16 residues. CDR3 region: CATSRLAGGLTDTQYF. The CDR3 bases are TGTGCCACCAGCAGACTGGCAGGGGGTTTGACAGATACGCAGTATTTT.

The V and J genes are TRBV9 and TRBJ2-7; 9 bases map to TRBD1. The germline gives CDR1 SGDLS, CDR2 YYNGEE. J lost 4 bases, V lost 3 bases, and 5 bases had no gene match. The CDR3 runs 14 residues. CDR3 sequence: CASSAGQGGYEQYF. CDR3 DNA sequence: TGTGCCAGCAGCGCGGGACAGGGTGGATACGAGCAGTACTTC.

The chain links TRBV7-3 to TRBJ2-1; TRBD2 matches 10 bases. Germline V gene lookup returns CDR1 SGHTA and CDR2 FQGTGA. The CDR3 consists of 15 residues. V shed 3 bases and J 4 bases; nucleotides not matched to a gene: 3. The chain's CDR3 is CASSLILAGYNEQFF. The CDR3 DNA sequence: TGTGCCAGCAGCTTGATACTAGCGGGGTACAATGAGCAGTTCTTC.

The V and J genes are TRBV7-9 and TRBJ2-7, with a weak D call TRBD1 (5 bases). V gave up 1 base and J gave up 3 bases, with 10 bases separating them. The CDR3 covers 14 residues. CDR1 SEHNR and CDR2 FQNEAQ come from the germline V gene (reference sequence). CDR3 sequence: CASSLVDIGYEQYF. The CDR3 coding sequence is TGTGCCAGCAGCTTAGTGGACATTGGCTACGAGCAGTACTTC. The variable domain in full, completed from reference TRBV7-9 and TRBJ2-7, reads DTGVSQNPRHKITKRGQNVTFRCDPISEHNRLYWYRQTLGQGPEFLTYFQNEAQLEKSRLLSDRFSAERPKGSFSTLEIQRTEQGDSAMYLCASSLVDIGYEQYFGPGTRLTVT.

The chain uses TRBV19 and TRBJ2-1, with D possibly TRBD1 on 6 matching bases. V lost 4 bases and J 9 bases, leaving 13 bases between the germline ends. Germline values: CDR1 LNHDA, CDR2 SQIVND (reference sequence). The length of the CDR3 is 13 residues. DNA of the CDR3: TGTGCCAGTAGTAGTGGGGTAGGGGGTGAGCAGTTCTTC. This codes for CASSSGVGGEQFF.

The J gene is TRBJ2-7, the V gene TRBV15; 8 nucleotides align to TRBD1. Germline V gene lookup returns CDR1 LNHNV and CDR2 YYDKDF (reference sequence). The CDR3 covers 15 residues. V dropped 9 bases and J dropped 5; count of bases not matched to a gene: 15. The CDR3 here is CATGRAGGVVHEQYF. DNA for the CDR3: TGTGCCACGGGCAGGGCAGGGGGCGTCGTCCACGAGCAGTACTTC.

The chain is built from TRBV11-2 and TRBJ2-1, with 9 bases lining up with TRBD2. This CDR3 comprises 15 residues. Germline CDR1 and CDR2: SGHAT and FQNNGV. V shed 4 bases, J shed 10 bases, and the junction held 11 bases outside the gene matches. The CDR3 sequence is CASSSKTSGFGEQFF. The CDR3 nucleotides read TGTGCCAGCAGCTCCAAAACTAGCGGGTTCGGGGAGCAGTTCTTC.